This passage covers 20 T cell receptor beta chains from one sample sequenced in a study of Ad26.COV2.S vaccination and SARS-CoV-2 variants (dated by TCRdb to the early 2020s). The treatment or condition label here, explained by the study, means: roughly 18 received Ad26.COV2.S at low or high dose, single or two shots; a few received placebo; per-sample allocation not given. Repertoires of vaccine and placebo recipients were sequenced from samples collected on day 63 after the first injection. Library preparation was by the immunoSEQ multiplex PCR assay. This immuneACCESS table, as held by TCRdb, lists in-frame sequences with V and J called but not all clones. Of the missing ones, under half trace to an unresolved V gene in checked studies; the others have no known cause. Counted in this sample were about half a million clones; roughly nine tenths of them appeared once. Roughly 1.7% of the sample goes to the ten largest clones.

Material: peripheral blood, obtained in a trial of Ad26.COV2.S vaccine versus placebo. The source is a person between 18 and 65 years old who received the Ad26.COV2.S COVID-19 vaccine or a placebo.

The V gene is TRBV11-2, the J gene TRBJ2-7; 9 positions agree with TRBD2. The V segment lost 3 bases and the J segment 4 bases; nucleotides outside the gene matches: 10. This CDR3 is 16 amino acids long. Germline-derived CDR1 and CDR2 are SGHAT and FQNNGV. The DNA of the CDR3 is TGTGCCAGCAGCTTTCAGTCTGGGCGGGAGGGTTACGAGCAGTACTTC. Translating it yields CASSFQSGREGYEQYF.

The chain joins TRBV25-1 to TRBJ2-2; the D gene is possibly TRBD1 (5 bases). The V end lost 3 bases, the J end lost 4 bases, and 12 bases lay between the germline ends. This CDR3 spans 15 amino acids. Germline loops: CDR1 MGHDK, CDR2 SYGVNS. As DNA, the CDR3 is TGTGCCAGCAGTGACGGCAGGGTCGGCACCGGGGAGCTGTTTTTT. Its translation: CASSDGRVGTGELFF.

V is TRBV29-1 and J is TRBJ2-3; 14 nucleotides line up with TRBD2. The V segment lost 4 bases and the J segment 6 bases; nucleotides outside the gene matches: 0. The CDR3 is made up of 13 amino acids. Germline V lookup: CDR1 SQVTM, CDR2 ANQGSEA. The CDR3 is CSVGTSGRDTQYF. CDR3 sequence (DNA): TGCAGCGTTGGGACTAGCGGGAGGGATACGCAGTATTTT.

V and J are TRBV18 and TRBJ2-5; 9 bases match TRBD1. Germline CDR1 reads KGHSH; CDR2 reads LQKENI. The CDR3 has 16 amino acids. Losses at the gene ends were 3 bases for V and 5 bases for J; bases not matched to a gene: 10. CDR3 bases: TGTGCCAGCTCACCCTCTTTGACAGGGGGGAAGGAGACCCAGTACTTC. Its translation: CASSPSLTGGKETQYF.

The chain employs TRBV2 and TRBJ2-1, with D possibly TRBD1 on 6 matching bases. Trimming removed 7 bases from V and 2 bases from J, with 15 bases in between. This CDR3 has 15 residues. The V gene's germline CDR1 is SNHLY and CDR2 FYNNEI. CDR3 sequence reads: CASTQQGEAYNEQFF. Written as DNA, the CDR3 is TGTGCCAGCACCCAACAGGGAGAAGCCTACAATGAGCAGTTCTTC.

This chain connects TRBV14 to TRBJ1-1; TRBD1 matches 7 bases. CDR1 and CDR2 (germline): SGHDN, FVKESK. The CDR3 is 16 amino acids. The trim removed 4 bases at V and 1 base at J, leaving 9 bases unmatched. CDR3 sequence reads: CASSPRLDRANTEAFF. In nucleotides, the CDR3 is TGTGCCAGCAGCCCAAGATTAGACAGGGCGAACACTGAAGCTTTCTTT. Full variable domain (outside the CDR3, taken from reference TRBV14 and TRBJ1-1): EAGVTQFPSHSVIEKGQTVTLRCDPISGHDNLYWYRRVMGKEIKFLLHFVKESKQDESGMPNNRFLAERTGGTYSTLKVQPAELEDSGVYFCASSPRLDRANTEAFFGQGTRLTVV.

CDR3 amino acids: CASSEAAAFYGYTF. CDR3 sequence (DNA): TGTGCCAGCAGTGAGGCTGCAGCGTTCTATGGCTACACCTTC. The gene calls are TRBV2 and TRBJ1-2; no clear D gene. The ends were cut back, 3 bases at V and 4 bases at J, with 12 bases in the middle. CDR1 is SNHLY and CDR2 is FYNNEI in the germline V gene. This CDR3 spans 14 amino acids.

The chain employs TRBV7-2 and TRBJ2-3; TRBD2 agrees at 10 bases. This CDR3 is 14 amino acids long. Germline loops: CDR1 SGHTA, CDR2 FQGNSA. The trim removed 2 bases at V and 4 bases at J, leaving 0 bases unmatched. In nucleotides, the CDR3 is TGTGCCAGCAGCTTAAGCGGGGGGGCAGATACGCAGTATTTT. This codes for CASSLSGGADTQYF.

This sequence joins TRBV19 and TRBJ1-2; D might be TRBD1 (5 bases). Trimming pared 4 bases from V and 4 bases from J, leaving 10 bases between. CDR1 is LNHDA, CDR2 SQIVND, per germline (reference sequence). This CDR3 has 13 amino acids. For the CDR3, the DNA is TGTGCCAGTAGTACCGGTCAGGGCTATGGCTACACCTTC. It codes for CASSTGQGYGYTF.

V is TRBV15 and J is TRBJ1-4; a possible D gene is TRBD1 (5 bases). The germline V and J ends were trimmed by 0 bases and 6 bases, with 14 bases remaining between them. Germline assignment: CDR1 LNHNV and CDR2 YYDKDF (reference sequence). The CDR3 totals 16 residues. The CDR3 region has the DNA TGTGCCACCAGCAGAGATAACCCAGGGAGGTATGAAAAACTGTTTTTT. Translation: CATSRDNPGRYEKLFF. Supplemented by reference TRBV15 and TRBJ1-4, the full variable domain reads DAMVIQNPRYQVTQFGKPVTLSCSQTLNHNVMYWYQQKSSQAPKLLFHYYDKDFNNEADTPDNFQSRRPNTSFCFLDIRSPGLGDTAMYLCATSRDNPGRYEKLFFGSGTQLSVL.

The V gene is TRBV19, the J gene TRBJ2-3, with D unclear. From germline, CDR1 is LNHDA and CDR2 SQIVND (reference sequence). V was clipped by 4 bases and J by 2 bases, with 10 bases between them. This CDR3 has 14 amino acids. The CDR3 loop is CASSTPGLTDTQYF. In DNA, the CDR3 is TGTGCCAGTAGTACCCCGGGCCTCACAGATACGCAGTATTTT.

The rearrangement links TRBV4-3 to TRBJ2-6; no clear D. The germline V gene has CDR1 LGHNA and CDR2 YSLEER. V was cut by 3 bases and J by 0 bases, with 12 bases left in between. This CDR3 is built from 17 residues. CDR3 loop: CASSHTLTPSGANVLTF. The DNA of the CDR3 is TGCGCCAGCAGCCACACCCTCACCCCCTCTGGGGCCAACGTCCTGACTTTC.

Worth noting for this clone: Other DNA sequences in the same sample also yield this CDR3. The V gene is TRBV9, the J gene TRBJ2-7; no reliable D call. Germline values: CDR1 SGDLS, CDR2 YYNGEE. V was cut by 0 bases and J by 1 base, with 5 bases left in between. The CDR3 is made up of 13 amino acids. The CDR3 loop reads CASSVADSYEQYF. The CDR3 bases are TGTGCCAGCAGCGTAGCCGATTCCTACGAGCAGTACTTC.

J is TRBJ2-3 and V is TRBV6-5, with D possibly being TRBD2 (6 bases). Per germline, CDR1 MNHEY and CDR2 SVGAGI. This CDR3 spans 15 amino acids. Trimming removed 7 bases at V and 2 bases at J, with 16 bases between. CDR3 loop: CASIDGSGLTDTQYF. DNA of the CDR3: TGTGCCAGCATCGACGGGAGCGGGCTCACAGATACGCAGTATTTT.

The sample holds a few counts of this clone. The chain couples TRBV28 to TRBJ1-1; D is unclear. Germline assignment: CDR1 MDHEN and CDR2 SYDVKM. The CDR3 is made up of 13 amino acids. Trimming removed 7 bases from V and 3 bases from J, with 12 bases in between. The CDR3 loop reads CASTQPPYTEAFF. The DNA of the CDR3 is TGTGCCAGCACCCAACCCCCGTACACTGAAGCTTTCTTT.

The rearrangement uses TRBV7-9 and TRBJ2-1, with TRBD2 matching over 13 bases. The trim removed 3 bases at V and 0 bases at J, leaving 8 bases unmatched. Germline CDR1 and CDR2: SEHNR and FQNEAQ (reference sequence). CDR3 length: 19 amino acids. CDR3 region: CASSLLDGTSGASYNEQFF. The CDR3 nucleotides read TGTGCCAGCAGCTTGCTAGACGGGACTAGCGGGGCCTCCTACAATGAGCAGTTCTTC.

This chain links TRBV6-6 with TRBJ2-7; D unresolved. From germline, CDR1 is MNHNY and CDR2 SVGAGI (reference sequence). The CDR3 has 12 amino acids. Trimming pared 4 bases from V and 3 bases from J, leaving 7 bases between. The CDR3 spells CASSFGDYEQYF. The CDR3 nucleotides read TGTGCCAGCAGTTTTGGGGACTACGAGCAGTACTTC.

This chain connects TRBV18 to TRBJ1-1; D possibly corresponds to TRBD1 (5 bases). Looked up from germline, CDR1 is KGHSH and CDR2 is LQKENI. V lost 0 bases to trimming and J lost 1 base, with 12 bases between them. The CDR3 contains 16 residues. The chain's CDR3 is CASSPPNGAGNTEAFF. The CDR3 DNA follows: TGTGCCAGCTCACCACCGAATGGGGCGGGGAACACTGAAGCTTTCTTT.

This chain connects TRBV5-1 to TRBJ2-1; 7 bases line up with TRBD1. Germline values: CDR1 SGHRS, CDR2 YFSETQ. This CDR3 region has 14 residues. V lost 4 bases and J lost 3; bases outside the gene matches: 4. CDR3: CASSGGQLYNEQFF. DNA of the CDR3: TGCGCCAGCAGCGGGGGACAGCTCTACAATGAGCAGTTCTTC. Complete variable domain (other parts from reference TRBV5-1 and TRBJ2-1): KAGVTQTPRYLIKTRGQQVTLSCSPISGHRSVSWYQQTPGQGLQFLFEYFSETQRNKGNFPGRFSGRQFSNSRSEMNVSTLELGDSALYLCASSGGQLYNEQFFGPGTRLTVL.

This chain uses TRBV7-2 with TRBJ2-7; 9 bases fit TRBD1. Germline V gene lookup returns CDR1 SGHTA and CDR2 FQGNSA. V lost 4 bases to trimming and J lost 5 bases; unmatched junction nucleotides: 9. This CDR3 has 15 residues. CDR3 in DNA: TGTGCCAGCAGCTACGGACAGGGGATCAGCCACGAGCAGTACTTC. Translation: CASSYGQGISHEQYF.